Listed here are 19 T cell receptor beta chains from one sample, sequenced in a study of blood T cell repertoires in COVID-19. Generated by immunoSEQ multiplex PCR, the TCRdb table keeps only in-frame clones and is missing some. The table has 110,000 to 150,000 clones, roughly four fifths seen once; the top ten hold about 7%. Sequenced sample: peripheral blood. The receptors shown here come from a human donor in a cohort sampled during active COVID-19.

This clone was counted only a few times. CDR3 nucleotides: TGTGCCTGGAGCCTCCCACTTACAGGGAGCAATCAGCCCCAGCATTTT. This gives the protein CAWSLPLTGSNQPQHF. V gene TRBV30 combines with J gene TRBJ1-5; possibly TRBD1 for D (6 bases). There are 16 residues in the CDR3. The germline V gene encodes CDR1 GTSNPN and CDR2 SVGIG (reference sequence). V lost 3 bases and J lost 1, with 16 bases in between. Combining the CDR3 with reference TRBV30 and TRBJ1-5 gives the whole variable domain SQTIHQWPATLVQPVGSPLSLECTVEGTSNPNLYWYRQAAGRGLQLLFYSVGIGQISSEVPQNLSASRPQDRQFILSSKKLLLSDSGFYLCAWSLPLTGSNQPQHFGDGTRLSIL.

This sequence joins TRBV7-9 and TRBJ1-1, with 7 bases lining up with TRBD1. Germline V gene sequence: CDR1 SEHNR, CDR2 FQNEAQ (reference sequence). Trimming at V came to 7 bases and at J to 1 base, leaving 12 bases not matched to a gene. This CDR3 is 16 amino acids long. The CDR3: CASKPPPDRRNTEAFF. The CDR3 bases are TGTGCCAGCAAACCGCCTCCGGACAGGAGGAACACTGAAGCTTTCTTT.

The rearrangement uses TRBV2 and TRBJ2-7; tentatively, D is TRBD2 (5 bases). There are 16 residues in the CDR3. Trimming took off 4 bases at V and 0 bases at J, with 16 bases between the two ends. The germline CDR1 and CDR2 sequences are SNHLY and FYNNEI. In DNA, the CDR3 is TGTGCCAGCAGTGCTGGAGGATACCCGAGCTCCTACGAGCAGTACTTC. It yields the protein CASSAGGYPSSYEQYF.

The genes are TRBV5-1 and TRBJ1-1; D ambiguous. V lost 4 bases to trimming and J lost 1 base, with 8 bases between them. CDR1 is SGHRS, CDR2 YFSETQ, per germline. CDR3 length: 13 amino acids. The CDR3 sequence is CASSTSQNTEAFF. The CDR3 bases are TGCGCCAGCAGCACATCACAGAACACTGAAGCTTTCTTT.

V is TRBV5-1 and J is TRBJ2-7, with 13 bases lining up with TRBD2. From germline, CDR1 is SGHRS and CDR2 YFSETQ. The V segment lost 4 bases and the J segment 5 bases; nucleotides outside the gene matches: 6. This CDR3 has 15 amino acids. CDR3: CASSRLAGGRNEQYF. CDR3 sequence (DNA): TGCGCCAGCAGCAGACTAGCGGGGGGTAGGAACGAGCAGTACTTC.

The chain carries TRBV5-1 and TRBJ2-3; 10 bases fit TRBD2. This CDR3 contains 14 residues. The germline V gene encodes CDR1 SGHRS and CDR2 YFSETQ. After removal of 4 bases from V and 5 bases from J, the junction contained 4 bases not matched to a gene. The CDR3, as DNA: TGCGCCAGCAGCAGTTGGACTAGCGGAGATACGCAGTATTTT. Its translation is CASSSWTSGDTQYF. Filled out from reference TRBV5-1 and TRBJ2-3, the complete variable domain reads KAGVTQTPRYLIKTRGQQVTLSCSPISGHRSVSWYQQTPGQGLQFLFEYFSETQRNKGNFPGRFSGRQFSNSRSEMNVSTLELGDSALYLCASSSWTSGDTQYFGPGTRLTVL.

The chain's CDR3 is CASSPDTGGNTIYF. The CDR3, as DNA: TGTGCCAGCAGCCCCGACACAGGGGGTAACACCATATATTTT. The chain uses TRBV7-8 and TRBJ1-3, with 8 bases fitting TRBD1. Losses at the gene ends were 5 bases for V and 7 bases for J; bases not matched to a gene: 7. CDR1 SGHVS and CDR2 FQNEAQ come from the germline V gene. The CDR3 consists of 14 residues.

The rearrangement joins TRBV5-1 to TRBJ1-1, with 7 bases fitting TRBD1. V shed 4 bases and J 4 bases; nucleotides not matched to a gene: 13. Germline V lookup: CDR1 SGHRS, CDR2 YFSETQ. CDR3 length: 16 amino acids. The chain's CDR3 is CASSKKGAGGGTEAFF. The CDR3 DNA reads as TGCGCCAGCAGCAAAAAGGGGGCCGGCGGAGGCACTGAAGCTTTCTTT.

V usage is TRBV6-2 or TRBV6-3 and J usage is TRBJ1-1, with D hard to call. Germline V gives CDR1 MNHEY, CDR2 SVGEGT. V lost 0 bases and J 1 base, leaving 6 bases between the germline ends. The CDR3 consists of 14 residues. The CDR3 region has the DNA TGTGCCAGCAGTTACTCAAGGAGGAACACTGAAGCTTTCTTT. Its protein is CASSYSRRNTEAFF.

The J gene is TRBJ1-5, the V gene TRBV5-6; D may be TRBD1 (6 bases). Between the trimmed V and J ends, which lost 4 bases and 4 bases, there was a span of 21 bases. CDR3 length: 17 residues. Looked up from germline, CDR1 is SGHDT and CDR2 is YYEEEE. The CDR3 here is CASSKEQGNRGNQPQHF. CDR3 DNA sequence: TGTGCCAGCAGCAAGGAACAGGGAAATAGAGGTAATCAGCCCCAGCATTTT.

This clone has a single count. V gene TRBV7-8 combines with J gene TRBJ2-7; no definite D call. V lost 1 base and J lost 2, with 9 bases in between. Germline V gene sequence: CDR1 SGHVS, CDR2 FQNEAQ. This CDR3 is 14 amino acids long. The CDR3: CASSLGRGAYEQYF. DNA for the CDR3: TGTGCCAGCAGCTTAGGACGAGGAGCCTACGAGCAGTACTTC.

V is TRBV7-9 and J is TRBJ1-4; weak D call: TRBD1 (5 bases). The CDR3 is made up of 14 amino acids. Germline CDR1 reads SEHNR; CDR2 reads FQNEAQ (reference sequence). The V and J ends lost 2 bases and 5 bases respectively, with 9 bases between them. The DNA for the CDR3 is TGTGCCAGCAGCTTACGGACAAGAAATGAAAAACTGTTTTTT. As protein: CASSLRTRNEKLFF.

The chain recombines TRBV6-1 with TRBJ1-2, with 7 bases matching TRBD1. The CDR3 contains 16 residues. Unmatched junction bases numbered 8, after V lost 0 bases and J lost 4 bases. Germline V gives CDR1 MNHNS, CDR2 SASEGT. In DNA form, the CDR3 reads TGTGCCAGCAGTGAAGCGCACCTTCAGGGGGTCTATGGCTACACCTTC. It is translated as CASSEAHLQGVYGYTF.

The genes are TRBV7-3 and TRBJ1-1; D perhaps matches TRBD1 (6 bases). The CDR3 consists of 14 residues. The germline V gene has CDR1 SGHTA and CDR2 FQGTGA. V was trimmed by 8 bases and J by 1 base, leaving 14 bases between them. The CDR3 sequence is CASANRASNTEAFF. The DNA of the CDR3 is TGTGCCAGCGCAAACAGGGCGTCGAACACTGAAGCTTTCTTT. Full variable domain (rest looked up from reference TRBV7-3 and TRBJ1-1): GAGVSQTPSNKVTEKGKYVELRCDPISGHTALYWYRQSLGQGPEFLIYFQGTGAADDSGLPNDRFFAVRPEGSVSTLKIQRTERGDSAVYLCASANRASNTEAFFGQGTRLTVV.

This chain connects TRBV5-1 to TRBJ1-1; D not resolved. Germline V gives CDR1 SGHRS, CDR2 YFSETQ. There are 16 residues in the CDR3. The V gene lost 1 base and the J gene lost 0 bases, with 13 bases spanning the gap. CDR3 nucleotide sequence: TGCGCCAGCAGCTTGTCCCCGGGGTTAATGAACACTGAAGCTTTCTTT. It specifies CASSLSPGLMNTEAFF.

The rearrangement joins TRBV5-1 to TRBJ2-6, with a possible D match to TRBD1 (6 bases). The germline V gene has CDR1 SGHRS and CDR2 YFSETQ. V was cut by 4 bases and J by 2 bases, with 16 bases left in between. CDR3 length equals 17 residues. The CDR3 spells CASSHGQGRPGANVLTF. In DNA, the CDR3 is TGCGCCAGCAGCCATGGGCAGGGGAGACCTGGGGCCAACGTCCTGACTTTC.

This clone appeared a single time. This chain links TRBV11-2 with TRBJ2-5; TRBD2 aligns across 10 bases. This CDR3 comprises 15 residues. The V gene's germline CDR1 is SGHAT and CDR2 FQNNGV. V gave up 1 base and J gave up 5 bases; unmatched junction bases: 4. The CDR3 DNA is TGTGCCAGCAGCTTAGGCGCTAGCGGGGGTGAGACCCAGTACTTC. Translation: CASSLGASGGETQYF.

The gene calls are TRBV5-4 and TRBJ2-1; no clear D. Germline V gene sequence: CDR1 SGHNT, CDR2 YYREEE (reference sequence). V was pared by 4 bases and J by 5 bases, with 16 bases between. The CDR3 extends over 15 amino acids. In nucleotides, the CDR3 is TGTGCCAGCAGCCCCGGAGCTCTACTTCACAATGAGCAGTTCTTC. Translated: CASSPGALLHNEQFF.

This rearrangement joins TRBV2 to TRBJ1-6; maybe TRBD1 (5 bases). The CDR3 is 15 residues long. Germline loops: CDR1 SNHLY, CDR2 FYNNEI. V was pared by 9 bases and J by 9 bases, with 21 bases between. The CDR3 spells CARGQTALRSSPLHF. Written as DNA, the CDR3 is TGTGCCAGAGGGCAGACAGCCCTAAGAAGTTCACCCCTCCACTTT.